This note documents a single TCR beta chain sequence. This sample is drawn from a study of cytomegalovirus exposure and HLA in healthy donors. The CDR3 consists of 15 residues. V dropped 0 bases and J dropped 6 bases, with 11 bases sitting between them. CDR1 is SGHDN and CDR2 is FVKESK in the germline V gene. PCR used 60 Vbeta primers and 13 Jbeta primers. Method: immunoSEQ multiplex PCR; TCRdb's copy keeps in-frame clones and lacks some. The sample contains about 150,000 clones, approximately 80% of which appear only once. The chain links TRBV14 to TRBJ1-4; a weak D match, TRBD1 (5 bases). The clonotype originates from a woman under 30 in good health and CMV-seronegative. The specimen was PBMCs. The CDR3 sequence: CASSQDGRAYEKLFF. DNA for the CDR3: TGTGCCAGCAGCCAAGATGGCAGGGCTTATGAAAAACTGTTTTTT.